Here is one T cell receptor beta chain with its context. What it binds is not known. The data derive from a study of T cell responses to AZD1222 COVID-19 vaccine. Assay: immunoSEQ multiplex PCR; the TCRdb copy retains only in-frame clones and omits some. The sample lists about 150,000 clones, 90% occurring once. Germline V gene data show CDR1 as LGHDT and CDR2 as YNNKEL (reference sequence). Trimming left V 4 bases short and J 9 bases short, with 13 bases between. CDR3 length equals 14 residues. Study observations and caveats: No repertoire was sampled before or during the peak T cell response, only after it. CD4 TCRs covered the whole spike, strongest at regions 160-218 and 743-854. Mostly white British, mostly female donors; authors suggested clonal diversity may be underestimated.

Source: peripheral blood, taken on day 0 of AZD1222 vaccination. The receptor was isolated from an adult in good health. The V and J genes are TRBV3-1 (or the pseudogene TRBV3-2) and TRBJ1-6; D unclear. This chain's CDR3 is CASSPGREASPLHF. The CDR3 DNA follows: TGTGCCAGCAGCCCGGGGAGGGAGGCTTCACCCCTCCACTTT.